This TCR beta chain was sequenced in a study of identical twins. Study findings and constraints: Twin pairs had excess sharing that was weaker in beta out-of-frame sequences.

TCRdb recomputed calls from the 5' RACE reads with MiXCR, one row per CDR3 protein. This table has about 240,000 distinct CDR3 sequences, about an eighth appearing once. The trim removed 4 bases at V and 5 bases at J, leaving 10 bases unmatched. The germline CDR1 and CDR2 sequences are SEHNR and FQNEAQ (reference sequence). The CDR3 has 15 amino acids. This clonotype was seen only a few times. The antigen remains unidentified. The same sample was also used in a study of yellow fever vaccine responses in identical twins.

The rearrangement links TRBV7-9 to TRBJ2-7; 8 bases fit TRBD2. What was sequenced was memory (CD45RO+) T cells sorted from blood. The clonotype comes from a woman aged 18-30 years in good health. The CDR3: CASSSGAGVIHEQYF. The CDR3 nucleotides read TGTGCCAGCAGCTCAGGAGCGGGAGTAATCCACGAGCAGTACTTC.